A selection of T cell receptor beta chains follows, all from one sample in a study of control samples from healthy donors and cancer patients. Assay used: immunoSEQ multiplex PCR; TCRdb lists only in-frame clones, some missing. The table lists some 130,000 clones, 90% of them singletons, with about 2.7% in the top ten. The sample was blood. The receptors stem from a man aged 35-49 years in good health. Each CDR3 is given with its conserved first and last residue.

>TRBJ2-2|TRBV5-1
CASSLVTGAVSWELFF
>TRBJ2-5|TRBV12-5
CASAWAGQETQYF
>TRBJ2-5|TRBV15
CATSLAGGRETQYF
>TRBJ2-1|TRBV5-5
CASSSWDRDYNEQFF
>TRBJ1-5|TRBV19
CASSQRTASNQPQHF
>TRBJ2-3|TRBV19
CATGGQGRSTDTQYF
>TRBJ1-5|TRBV28
CASSFTGNQPQHF
>TRBJ2-3|TRBV6-6
CASSPLQGTQYF
>TRBJ1-6|TRBV7-3
CASSSGQGYNSPLHF
>TRBJ2-3|TRBV27
CASSLSTVLWYF